Below, one T cell receptor (beta chain) is given with its context. It has no known antigen specificity. Base qualities were left out, and no much larger clone turns up one base away. Clipping removes 7 bases from V and 3 bases from J, with 16 as the unmatched junction base count. Its CDR3 holds 17 amino acids, cysteine through phenylalanine. Only the CDR3 part of the read is kept: 51 bases, read in frame from the first base. Based on the germline V gene, the CDR1 and CDR2 sequences are MDHEN and SYDVKM. Donors were healthy HIV-negative adults with no recently reported acute infections or vaccinations. Every donor was a Caucasian adult residing in Nashville, Tennessee, USA. Magnetic negative selection was used to enrich CD4+ T cells, after which naive cells were positively selected on CD45RA and the negative fraction became the memory subset. Blood was collected by leukapheresis, and PBMCs were isolated by Ficoll-Histopaque density gradient centrifugation and then cryopreserved in liquid nitrogen vapor phase. Purity and quantity of every magnetically sorted T cell population were checked by analytical flow cytometry. Each sorted fraction had its genomic DNA isolated and then quantified by UV absorbance on a Nanodrop 2000c.

The data originate from a study of shared clonotypes between healthy human individuals (dated by TCRdb to the early 2020s). Describing the broader study: The cohort comprised a couple of women and a few men aged 18 to 49 years. For each donor, CD4 naive and CD4 memory were each run on three plates, CD8 naive on two plates, and CD8 memory on one plate. To estimate repertoire size and how much clonotype sharing occurs between individuals, the study deeply sequenced the blood TCR repertoires of five or six healthy adults. To increase sequencing depth and limit assay-specific biases, TCR repertoire library preparation and sequencing were carried out by different laboratories using diverse techniques. Leukapheresis yielded between about 0.85 and 10 billion PBMCs per donor. What the work shows at the level of the full study, not this receptor alone: Estimated clonotype richness was generally larger for naive than for memory subsets. Sharing across four donors was observed for approximately 5% of naive CD4, under 4% of naive CD8, around 2.5% of memory CD4, and around 0.44% of memory CD8 clonotypes. Higher generation probabilities were observed for clonotypes shared by all four sorted-subset donors than for non-shared clonotypes. Rarefaction of sorted-subset datasets indicated incomplete sequencing despite the large sequencing depth. Because the study included a small number of donors, the genetic and exposure-history diversity represented was limited. Based on pairwise subsampling, the degree of clonotype sharing among donors was expected to be affected by sequencing depth. Sampling was limited to blood, and TCR repertoires in tissue likely differ from TCR repertoires in blood.

Using the deep immunoSEQ assay, multiplex PCR amplified TCR CDR3 regions from genomic DNA. Extracted genomic DNA from each cell subset was distributed evenly across all wells of several immunoSEQ 96-well plates, and each plate was treated as a replicate. Each replicate PCR for sorted subsets received roughly 0.2 ug genomic DNA, equal to about 30,000 T cell genomes. Purified libraries were quantified with a Qubit 3.0 fluorometer, sized on a Bioanalyzer 2100, and re-quantified with the KAPA Library Quantification kit. Every immunoSEQ 96-well plate was sequenced on a separate single-read 150-cycle Illumina NextSeq 550 flow cell. Regarding the original processing steps: The immunoSEQ output contained only junctional sequences without quality scores, so filtering could not match that applied to full-length reads. To assign V/J genes and CDR3, sequences were annotated using PyIR, a Python wrapper for IgBLAST v1.9, with IMGT germline references. Reads were filtered out if the reads had weak V/J assignments (E-value above 1e-6), no CDR3, stop codons, out-of-frame junctions, or ambiguous translated residues. V3J clonotypes were defined by identical inferred V gene, J gene, and CDR3 amino acid sequence. Percentage overlap between repertoires was calculated by dividing the number of shared unique clonotypes by the size of the smaller repertoire. Three approaches were used to assess repertoire richness: RTK rarefaction, the Chao1 estimator, and Recon v2.1 estimates of unobserved clonotypes. Generation probabilities for all TCRbeta clonotypes obtained by the gDNA method from several donors were computed using OLGA. TCRdb retrieved this table from immuneACCESS and kept in-frame rearrangements only. Not all clones are present; in checked studies, unresolved V genes account for under half, and no reason is known for the remainder. That table supplies the V and J calls and clone size; D and trimming were determined from the DNA. Present in this sample are about 2.5 million clones, 92% of which were seen just once. 0.37% of the sample belongs to the ten largest clones.

This receptor chain uses TRBV28 and TRBJ2-7; 9 central nucleotides agree with TRBD1. This sequence was found in a man aged 18 to 30 in good health. Some clones in this sample may be carry-over from other donors' samples. Sequenced input: naive CD4+ T cells from PBMCs. The cell subset or site label for this specimen denotes: CD45RA+ positively selected. The base sequence is TGTGCCAGCATCGCAACTGCGGGACAGGGCCCGAACTACGAGCAGTACTTC. It encodes CASIATAGQGPNYEQYF.